This TCR beta chain emerged from a study of technical replicates of blood from a handful of donors. Sequenced by immunoSEQ multiplex PCR; TCRdb stores in-frame clones only, minus some. The table lists approximately 80,000 clones, around 90% of them singletons. Unmatched junction bases numbered 2, after V lost 0 bases and J lost 8 bases. The CDR3 has 14 amino acids. CDR1 is SQVTM and CDR2 is ANQGSEA in the germline V gene. This chain uses TRBV29-1 with TRBJ1-4; TRBD1 matches at 11 bases. The origin of this receptor is a human donor in good health. Sequences were obtained from T cells isolated from PBMCs. As DNA, the CDR3 is TGCAGCGTTGAAGAGAGGGACAGGGGGGAAAAACTGTTTTTT. This codes for CSVEERDRGEKLFF. The full variable domain, in which reference TRBV29-1 and TRBJ1-4 provide the parts outside the CDR3, is SAVISQKPSRDICQRGTSLTIQCQVDSQVTMMFWYRQQPGQSLTLIATANQGSEATYESGFVIDKFPISRPNLTFSTLTVSNMSPEDSSIYLCSVEERDRGEKLFFGSGTQLSVL.